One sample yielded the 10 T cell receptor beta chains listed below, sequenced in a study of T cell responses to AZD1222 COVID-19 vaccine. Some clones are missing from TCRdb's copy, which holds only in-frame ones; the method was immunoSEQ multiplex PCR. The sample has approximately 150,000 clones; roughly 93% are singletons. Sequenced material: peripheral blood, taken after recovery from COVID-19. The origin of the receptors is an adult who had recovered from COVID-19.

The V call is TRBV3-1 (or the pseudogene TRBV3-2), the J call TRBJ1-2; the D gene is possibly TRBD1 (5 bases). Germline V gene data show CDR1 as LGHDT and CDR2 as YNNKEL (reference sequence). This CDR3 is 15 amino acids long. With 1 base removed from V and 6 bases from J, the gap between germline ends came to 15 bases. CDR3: CASSQVPYRLDGYTF. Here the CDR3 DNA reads TGTGCCAGCAGCCAAGTCCCTTACAGGTTGGATGGCTACACCTTC.

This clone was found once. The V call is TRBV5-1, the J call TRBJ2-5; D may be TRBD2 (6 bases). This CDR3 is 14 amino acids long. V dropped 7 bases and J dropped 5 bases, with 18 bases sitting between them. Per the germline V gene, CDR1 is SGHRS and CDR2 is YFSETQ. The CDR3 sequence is CASGMQGGSETQYF. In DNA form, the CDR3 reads TGCGCCAGCGGTATGCAGGGAGGCTCGGAGACCCAGTACTTC.

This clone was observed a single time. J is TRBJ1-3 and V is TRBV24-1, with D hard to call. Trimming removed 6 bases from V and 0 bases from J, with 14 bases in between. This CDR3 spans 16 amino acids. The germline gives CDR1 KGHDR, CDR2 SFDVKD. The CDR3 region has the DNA TGTGCCACCAGTCTACTTCGGACCACCTCTGGAAACACCATATATTTT. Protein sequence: CATSLLRTTSGNTIYF.

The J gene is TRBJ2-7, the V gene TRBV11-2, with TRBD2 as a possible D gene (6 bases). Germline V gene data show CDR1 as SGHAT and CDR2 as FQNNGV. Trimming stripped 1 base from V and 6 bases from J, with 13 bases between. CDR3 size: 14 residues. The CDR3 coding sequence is TGTGCCAGCAGCTTAGGAGGAGGGCGAGTCGAGCAGTACTTC. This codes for CASSLGGGRVEQYF.

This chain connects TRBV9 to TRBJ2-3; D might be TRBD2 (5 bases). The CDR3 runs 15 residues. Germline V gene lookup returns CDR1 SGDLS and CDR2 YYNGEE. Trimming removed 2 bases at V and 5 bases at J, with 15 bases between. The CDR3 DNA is TGTGCCAGCAGCGTCCGGGGTGGTGTGCTAGATACGCAGTATTTT. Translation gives CASSVRGGVLDTQYF.

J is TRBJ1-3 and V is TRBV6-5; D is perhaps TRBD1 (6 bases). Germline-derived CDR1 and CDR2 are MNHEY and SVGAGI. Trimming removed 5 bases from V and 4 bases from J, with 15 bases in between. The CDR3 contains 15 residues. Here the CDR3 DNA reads TGTGCCAGCAGTCGGGGAGGGGGATCCGGAAACACCATATATTTT. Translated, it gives CASSRGGGSGNTIYF.

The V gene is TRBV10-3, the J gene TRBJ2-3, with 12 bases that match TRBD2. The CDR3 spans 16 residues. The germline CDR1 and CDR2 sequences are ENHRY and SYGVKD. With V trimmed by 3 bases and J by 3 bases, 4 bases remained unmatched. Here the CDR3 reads CAISEGLAGKTDTQYF. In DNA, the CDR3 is TGTGCCATCAGTGAAGGACTAGCGGGAAAAACAGATACGCAGTATTTT.

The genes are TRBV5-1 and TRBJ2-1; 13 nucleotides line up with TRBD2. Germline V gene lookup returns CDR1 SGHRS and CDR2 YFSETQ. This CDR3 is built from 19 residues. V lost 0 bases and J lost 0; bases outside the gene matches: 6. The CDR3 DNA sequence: TGCGCCAGCAGCTTGGGGACTAGCGGGAGCCCCATCTCCTACAATGAGCAGTTCTTC. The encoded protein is CASSLGTSGSPISYNEQFF.

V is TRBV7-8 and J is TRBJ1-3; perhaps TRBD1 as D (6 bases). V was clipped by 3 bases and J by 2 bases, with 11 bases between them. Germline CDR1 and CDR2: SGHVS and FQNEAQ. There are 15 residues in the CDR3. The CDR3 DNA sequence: TGTGCCAGCAGCTTTTCACAGGGCCCTGGAAACACCATATATTTT. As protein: CASSFSQGPGNTIYF. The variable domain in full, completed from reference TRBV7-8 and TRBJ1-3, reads GAGVSQSPRYKVAKRGQDVALRCDPISGHVSLFWYQQALGQGPEFLTYFQNEAQLDKSGLPSDRFFAERPEGSVSTLKIQRTQQEDSAVYLCASSFSQGPGNTIYFGEGSWLTVV.

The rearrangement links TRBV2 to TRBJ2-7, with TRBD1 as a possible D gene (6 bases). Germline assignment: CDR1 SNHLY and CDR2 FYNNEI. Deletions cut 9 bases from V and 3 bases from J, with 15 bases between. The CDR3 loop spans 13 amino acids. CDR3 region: CASRGQKNYEQYF. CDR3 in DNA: TGTGCCAGTAGAGGACAGAAGAACTACGAGCAGTACTTC.